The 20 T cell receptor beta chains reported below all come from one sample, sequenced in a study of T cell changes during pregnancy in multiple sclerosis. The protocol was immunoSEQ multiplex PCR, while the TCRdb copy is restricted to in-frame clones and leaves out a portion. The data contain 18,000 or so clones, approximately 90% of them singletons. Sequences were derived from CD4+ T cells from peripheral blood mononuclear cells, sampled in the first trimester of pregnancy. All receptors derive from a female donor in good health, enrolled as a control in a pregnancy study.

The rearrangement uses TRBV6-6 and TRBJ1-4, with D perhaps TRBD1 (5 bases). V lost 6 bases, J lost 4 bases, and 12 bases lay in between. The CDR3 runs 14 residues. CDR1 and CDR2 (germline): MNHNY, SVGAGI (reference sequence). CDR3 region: CASRKGQINEKLFF. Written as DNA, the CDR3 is TGTGCCAGCAGGAAGGGGCAGATTAATGAAAAACTGTTTTTT.

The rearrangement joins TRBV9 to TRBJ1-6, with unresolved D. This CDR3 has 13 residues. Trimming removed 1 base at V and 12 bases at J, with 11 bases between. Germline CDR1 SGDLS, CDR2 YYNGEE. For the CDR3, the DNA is TGTGCCAGCAGCGTACACCGAAACGGACCCCTCCACTTT. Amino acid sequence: CASSVHRNGPLHF.

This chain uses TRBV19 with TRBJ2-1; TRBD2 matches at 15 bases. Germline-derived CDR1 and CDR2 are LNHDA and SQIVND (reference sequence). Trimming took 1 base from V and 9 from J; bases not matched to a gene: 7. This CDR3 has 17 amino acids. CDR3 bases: TGTGCCAGTAGTATAGTTCGGACTAGCGGGGGGGCTCGTGAGCAGTTCTTC. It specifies CASSIVRTSGGAREQFF.

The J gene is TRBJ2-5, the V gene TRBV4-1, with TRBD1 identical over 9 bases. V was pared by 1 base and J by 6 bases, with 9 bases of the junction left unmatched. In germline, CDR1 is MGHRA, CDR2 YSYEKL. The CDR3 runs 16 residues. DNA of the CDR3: TGCGCCAGCAGCCAAGTCCCCGGACAGGGGTGGCAGACCCAGTACTTC. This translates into CASSQVPGQGWQTQYF.

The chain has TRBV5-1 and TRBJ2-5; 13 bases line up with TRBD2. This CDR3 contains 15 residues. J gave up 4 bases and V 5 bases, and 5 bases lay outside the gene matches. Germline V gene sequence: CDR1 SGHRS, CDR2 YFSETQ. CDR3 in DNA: TGCGCCAGCAGTTTCGGACTAGCGGGAGTAGAGACCCAGTACTTC. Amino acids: CASSFGLAGVETQYF.

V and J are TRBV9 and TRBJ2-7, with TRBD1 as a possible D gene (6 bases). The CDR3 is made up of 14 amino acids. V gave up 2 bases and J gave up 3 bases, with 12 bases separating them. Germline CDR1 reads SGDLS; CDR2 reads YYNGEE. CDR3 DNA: TGTGCCAGCAGCGTGACAGGACAGCACTACGAGCAGTACTTC. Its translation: CASSVTGQHYEQYF.

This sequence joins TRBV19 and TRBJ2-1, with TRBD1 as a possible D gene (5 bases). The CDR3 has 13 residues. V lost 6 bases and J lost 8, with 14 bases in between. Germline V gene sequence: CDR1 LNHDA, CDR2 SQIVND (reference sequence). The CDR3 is CASRPGPLYEQFF. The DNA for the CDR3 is TGTGCCAGTAGACCAGGGCCCCTTTATGAGCAGTTCTTC.

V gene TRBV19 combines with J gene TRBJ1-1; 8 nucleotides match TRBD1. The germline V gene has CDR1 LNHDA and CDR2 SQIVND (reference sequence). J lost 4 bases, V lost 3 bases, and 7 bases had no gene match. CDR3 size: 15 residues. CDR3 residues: CASSIIQGASTEAFF. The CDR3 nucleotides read TGTGCCAGTAGTATCATCCAGGGGGCGAGCACTGAAGCTTTCTTT.

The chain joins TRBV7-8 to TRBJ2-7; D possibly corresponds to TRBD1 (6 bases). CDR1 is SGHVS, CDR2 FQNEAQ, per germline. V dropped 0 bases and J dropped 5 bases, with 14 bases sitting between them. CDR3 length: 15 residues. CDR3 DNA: TGTGCCAGCAGCTTAGCGCTGGCAGGGACAAACGAGCAGTACTTC. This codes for CASSLALAGTNEQYF.

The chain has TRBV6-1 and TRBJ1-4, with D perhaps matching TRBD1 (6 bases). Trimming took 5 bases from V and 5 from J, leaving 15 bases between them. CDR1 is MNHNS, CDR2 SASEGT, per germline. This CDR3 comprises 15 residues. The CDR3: CASSPPTGPNEKLFF. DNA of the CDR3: TGTGCCAGCAGTCCCCCGACAGGACCGAATGAAAAACTGTTTTTT.

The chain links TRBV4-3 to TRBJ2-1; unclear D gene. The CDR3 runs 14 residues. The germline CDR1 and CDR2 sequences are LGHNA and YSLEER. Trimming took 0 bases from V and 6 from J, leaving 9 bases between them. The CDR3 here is CASSQDPGSNEQFF. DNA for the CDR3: TGCGCCAGCAGCCAAGATCCCGGGTCCAATGAGCAGTTCTTC.

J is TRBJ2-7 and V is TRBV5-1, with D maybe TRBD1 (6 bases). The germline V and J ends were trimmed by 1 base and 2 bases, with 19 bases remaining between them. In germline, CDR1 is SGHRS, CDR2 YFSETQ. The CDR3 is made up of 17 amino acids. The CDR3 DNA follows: TGCGCCAGCAGCTTGCAGGGGACGCCTCCCGGGGCCTACGAGCAGTACTTC. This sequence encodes CASSLQGTPPGAYEQYF.

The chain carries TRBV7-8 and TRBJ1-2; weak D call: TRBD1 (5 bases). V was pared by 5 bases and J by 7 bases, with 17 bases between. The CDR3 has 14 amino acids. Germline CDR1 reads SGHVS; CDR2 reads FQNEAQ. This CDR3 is CASSLRGGKGGYTF. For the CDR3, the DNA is TGTGCCAGCAGCCTTAGGGGAGGGAAAGGTGGCTACACCTTC.

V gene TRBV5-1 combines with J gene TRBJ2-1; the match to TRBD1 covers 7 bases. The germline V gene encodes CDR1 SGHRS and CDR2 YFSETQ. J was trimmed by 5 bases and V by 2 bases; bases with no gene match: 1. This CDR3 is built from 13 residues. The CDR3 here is CASSFTGDNEQFF. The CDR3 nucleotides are TGCGCCAGCAGCTTCACAGGGGACAATGAGCAGTTCTTC.

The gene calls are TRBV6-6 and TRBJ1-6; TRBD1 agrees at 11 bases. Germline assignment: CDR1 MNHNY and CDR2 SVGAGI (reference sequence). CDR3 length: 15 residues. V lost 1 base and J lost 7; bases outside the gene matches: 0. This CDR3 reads CASSYWDRGNSPLHF. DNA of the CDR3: TGTGCCAGCAGTTACTGGGACAGGGGGAATTCACCCCTCCACTTT.

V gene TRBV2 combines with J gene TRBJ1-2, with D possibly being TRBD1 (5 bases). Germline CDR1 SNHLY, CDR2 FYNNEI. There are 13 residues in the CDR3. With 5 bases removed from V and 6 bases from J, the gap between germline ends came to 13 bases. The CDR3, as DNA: TGTGCCAGCAGTATGGGCAGGGAAGATGGCTACACCTTC. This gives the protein CASSMGREDGYTF.

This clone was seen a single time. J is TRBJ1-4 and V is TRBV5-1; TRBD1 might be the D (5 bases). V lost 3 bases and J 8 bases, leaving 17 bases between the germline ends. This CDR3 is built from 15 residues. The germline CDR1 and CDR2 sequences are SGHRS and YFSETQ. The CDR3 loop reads CASSSFGGFNEKLFF. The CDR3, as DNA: TGCGCCAGCAGCTCCTTCGGGGGATTTAACGAAAAACTGTTTTTT.

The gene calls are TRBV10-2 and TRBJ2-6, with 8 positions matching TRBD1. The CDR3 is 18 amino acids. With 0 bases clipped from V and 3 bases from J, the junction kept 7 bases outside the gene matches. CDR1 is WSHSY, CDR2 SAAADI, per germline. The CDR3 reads CASSESWDRLGGANVLTF. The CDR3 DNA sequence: TGCGCCAGCAGTGAGTCCTGGGACAGGCTGGGTGGGGCCAACGTCCTGACTTTC.

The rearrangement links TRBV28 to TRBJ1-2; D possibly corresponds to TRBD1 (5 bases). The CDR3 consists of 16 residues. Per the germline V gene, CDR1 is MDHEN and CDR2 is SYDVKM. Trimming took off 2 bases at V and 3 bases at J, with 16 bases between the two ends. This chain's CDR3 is CASSLTGGGGDYGYTF. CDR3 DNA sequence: TGTGCCAGCAGTTTAACAGGAGGCGGAGGGGACTATGGCTACACCTTC.

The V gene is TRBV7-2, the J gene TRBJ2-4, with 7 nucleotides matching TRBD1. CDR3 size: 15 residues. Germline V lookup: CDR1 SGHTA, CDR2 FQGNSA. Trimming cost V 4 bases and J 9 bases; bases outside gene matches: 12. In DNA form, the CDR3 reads TGTGCCAGCAGCTCCTCTTCCGGGACAGCGGCCATTCAGTACTTC. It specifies CASSSSSGTAAIQYF.